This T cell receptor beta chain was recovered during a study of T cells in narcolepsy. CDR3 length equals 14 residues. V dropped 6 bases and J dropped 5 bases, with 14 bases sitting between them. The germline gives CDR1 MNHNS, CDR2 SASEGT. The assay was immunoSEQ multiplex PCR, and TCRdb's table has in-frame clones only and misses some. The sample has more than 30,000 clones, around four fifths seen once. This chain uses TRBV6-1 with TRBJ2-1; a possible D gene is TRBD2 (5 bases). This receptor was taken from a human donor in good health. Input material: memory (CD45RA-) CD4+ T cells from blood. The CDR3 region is CASRDVRENNEQFF. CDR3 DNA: TGTGCCAGCAGGGACGTACGGGAAAACAATGAGCAGTTCTTC.